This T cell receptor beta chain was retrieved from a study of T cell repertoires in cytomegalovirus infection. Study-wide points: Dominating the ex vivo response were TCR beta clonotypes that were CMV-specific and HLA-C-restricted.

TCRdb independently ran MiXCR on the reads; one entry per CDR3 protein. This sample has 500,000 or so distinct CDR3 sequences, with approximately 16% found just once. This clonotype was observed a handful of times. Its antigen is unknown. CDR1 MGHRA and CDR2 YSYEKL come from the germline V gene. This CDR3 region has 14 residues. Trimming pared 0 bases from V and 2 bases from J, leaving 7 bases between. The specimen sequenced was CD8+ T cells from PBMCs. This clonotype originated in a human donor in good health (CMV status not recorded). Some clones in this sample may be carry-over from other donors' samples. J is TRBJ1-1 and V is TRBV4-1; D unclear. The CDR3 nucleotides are TGCGCCAGCAGCCAAGATCACACAAACACTGAAGCTTTCTTT. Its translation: CASSQDHTNTEAFF.